The subject of this entry is one T cell receptor beta chain. Produced via immunoSEQ multiplex PCR; TCRdb's table is partial and in-frame only. Of about 40,000 clones listed, 81% are singletons. The V gene lost 5 bases and the J gene lost 8 bases, with 13 bases spanning the gap. Per the germline V gene, CDR1 is SGHVS and CDR2 is FQNEAQ. The CDR3 is 13 residues long. These data originate in a study of T cells in localized non-small cell lung cancer. Material: peripheral blood mononuclear cells, obtained before any cancer treatment. This receptor was taken from a male donor older than 55 with stage II lung adenocarcinoma. The chain employs TRBV7-8 and TRBJ2-1, with D uncertain. The CDR3 loop reads CASSLNRVDEQFF. CDR3 nucleotide sequence: TGTGCCAGCAGCCTCAATCGGGTGGATGAGCAGTTCTTC.